Below are 27 T cell receptor beta chains sequenced from a single sample in a study of blood T cell repertoires in COVID-19. Profiled with immunoSEQ multiplex PCR; TCRdb holds only in-frame clones, not every one. The data show over 150,000 clones, roughly 88% seen once. Source material: peripheral blood. Receptors originate from a woman aged 60-70 years with acute or convalescent COVID-19.

The V gene is TRBV3-1 (or the pseudogene TRBV3-2), the J gene TRBJ2-2; 8 bases agree with TRBD2. Germline CDR1 and CDR2: LGHDT and YNNKEL (reference sequence). The CDR3 extends over 17 amino acids. V shed 4 bases and J 3 bases; nucleotides not matched to a gene: 10. The CDR3 DNA is TGTGCCAGCAGCCCAAGTGAGCGGGGGCTTCACACCGGGGAGCTGTTTTTT. This gives the protein CASSPSERGLHTGELFF.

This chain uses TRBV24-1 with TRBJ2-3; TRBD1 matches 10 bases. Germline assignment: CDR1 KGHDR and CDR2 SFDVKD. The CDR3 loop spans 16 amino acids. The J segment lost 2 bases and the V segment lost 3 bases, leaving 4 bases of the junction unmatched. Here the CDR3 DNA reads TGTGCCACCAGTGATCGGGGACAGGGGCTCACAGATACGCAGTATTTT. This gives the protein CATSDRGQGLTDTQYF.

Only a few counts were recorded for this clone. The chain is built from TRBV6-4 and TRBJ2-1; D is ambiguous. V shed 3 bases and J shed 4 bases, with 7 bases lying between them. The CDR3 consists of 13 residues. CDR1 is MRHNA, CDR2 SNTAGT, per germline. The chain's CDR3 is CASSDSDYNEQFF. The DNA for the CDR3 is TGTGCCAGCAGTGATTCAGATTACAATGAGCAGTTCTTC.

The chain has TRBV19 and TRBJ2-3; TRBD2 aligns across 8 bases. The CDR3 length is 15 residues. V lost 5 bases and J lost 1; bases outside the gene matches: 5. From germline, CDR1 is LNHDA and CDR2 SQIVND (reference sequence). CDR3 loop: CASSDGTRGTDTQYF. In nucleotides, the CDR3 is TGTGCCAGTAGTGATGGGACTAGGGGCACAGATACGCAGTATTTT.

J is TRBJ1-2 and V is TRBV14, with D possibly matching TRBD1 (6 bases). Trimming removed 4 bases at V and 2 bases at J, with 8 bases between. The CDR3 has 13 residues. Germline V gene sequence: CDR1 SGHDN, CDR2 FVKESK. The CDR3 sequence: CASSLGQNYGYTF. The CDR3 bases are TGTGCCAGCAGCCTTGGACAGAACTATGGCTACACCTTC.

This chain links TRBV7-2 with TRBJ1-1; no clear D. The germline gives CDR1 SGHTA, CDR2 FQGNSA. This CDR3 comprises 13 residues. The V end lost 5 bases, the J end lost 4 bases, and 11 bases lay between the germline ends. CDR3 residues: CASSPSRGTEAFF. CDR3 nucleotide sequence: TGTGCCAGCAGCCCGTCTCGGGGCACTGAAGCTTTCTTT.

V and J are TRBV6-2 or TRBV6-3 and TRBJ2-3, with D unclear. Germline V gene data show CDR1 as MNHEY and CDR2 as SVGEGT. This CDR3 is 14 amino acids long. Trimming cost V 2 bases and J 4 bases, with 10 bases left between them. CDR3 residues: CASSYLPAADTQYF. CDR3 DNA sequence: TGTGCCAGCAGTTACCTCCCTGCGGCAGATACGCAGTATTTT.

This chain connects TRBV28 to TRBJ1-2, with 10 bases that match TRBD1. In germline, CDR1 is MDHEN, CDR2 SYDVKM. Trimming took 8 bases from V and 5 from J; bases not matched to a gene: 17. The CDR3 contains 17 residues. The CDR3 bases are TGTGCCAGCGCCCTGACAGGGGGCCTCGAGGAGAATTATGGCTACACCTTC. Residues: CASALTGGLEENYGYTF.

The CDR3 bases are TGTGCCAGTAGTATAGGGGGGCTAGCGGGTCCTTCCGACGAGCAGTTCTTC. Encoded protein: CASSIGGLAGPSDEQFF. The chain recombines TRBV19 with TRBJ2-1, with 8 bases lining up with TRBD2. Germline CDR1 LNHDA, CDR2 SQIVND (reference sequence). Trimming cost V 1 base and J 10 bases; bases outside gene matches: 15. This CDR3 comprises 17 residues. Combining the CDR3 with reference TRBV19 and TRBJ2-1 gives the whole variable domain DGGITQSPKYLFRKEGQNVTLSCEQNLNHDAMYWYRQDPGQGLRLIYYSQIVNDFQKGDIAEGYSVSREKKESFPLTVTSAQKNPTAFYLCASSIGGLAGPSDEQFFGPGTRLTVL.

This clone was picked up a small number of times. V is TRBV5-1 and J is TRBJ2-4, with D perhaps TRBD2 (5 bases). Per the germline V gene, CDR1 is SGHRS and CDR2 is YFSETQ. The CDR3 contains 14 residues. The V and J ends lost 0 bases and 9 bases respectively, with 13 bases between them. The CDR3 sequence is CASSLDSRAAIQYF. The CDR3 DNA reads TGCGCCAGCAGCTTGGACAGCCGAGCGGCCATTCAGTACTTC.

This chain uses TRBV28 with TRBJ2-2; a possible D gene is TRBD1 (7 bases). V lost 2 bases, J lost 3 bases, and 13 bases lay in between. This CDR3 comprises 16 residues. CDR1 and CDR2 (germline): MDHEN, SYDVKM. The CDR3 nucleotides are TGTGCCAGCAGTTTACGACCCAGGGGGGACACCGGGGAGCTGTTTTTT. This codes for CASSLRPRGDTGELFF. Using reference TRBV28 and TRBJ2-2 for the parts outside the CDR3, the full variable domain is DVKVTQSSRYLVKRTGEKVFLECVQDMDHENMFWYRQDPGLGLRLIYFSYDVKMKEKGDIPEGYSVSREKKERFSLILESASTNQTSMYLCASSLRPRGDTGELFFGEGSRLTVL.

This clone was detected once. The V call is TRBV2, the J call TRBJ1-5; 11 bases are shared with TRBD1. V trimming: 6 bases; J trimming: 4 bases; junction bases outside the gene matches: 5. This CDR3 has 15 amino acids. CDR1 is SNHLY, CDR2 FYNNEI, per germline. This CDR3 reads CASRVGQGVNQPQHF. The CDR3 region has the DNA TGTGCCAGCAGGGTGGGACAGGGGGTTAATCAGCCCCAGCATTTT.

This clone showed up just a few times. This chain joins TRBV24-1 and TRBJ2-2; the D is unclear. The germline gives CDR1 KGHDR, CDR2 SFDVKD. This CDR3 contains 14 residues. Trimming took 7 bases from V and 5 from J, leaving 13 bases between them. Here the CDR3 reads CATSDGLETGELFF. The CDR3, as DNA: TGTGCCACCAGCGATGGGTTGGAGACCGGGGAGCTGTTTTTT.

This rearrangement joins TRBV9 to TRBJ1-1; 11 bases agree with TRBD1. V trimming: 3 bases; J trimming: 10 bases; junction bases outside the gene matches: 5. CDR1 is SGDLS, CDR2 YYNGEE, per germline. CDR3 size: 13 residues. The CDR3: CASSGGQGGRAFF. The CDR3 region has the DNA TGTGCCAGCAGCGGGGGACAGGGGGGTCGAGCTTTCTTT. Drawing the rest from reference TRBV9 and TRBJ1-1, the complete variable domain is DSGVTQTPKHLITATGQRVTLRCSPRSGDLSVYWYQQSLDQGLQFLIQYYNGEERAKGNILERFSAQQFPDLHSELNLSSLELGDSALYFCASSGGQGGRAFFGQGTRLTVV.

The chain uses TRBV27 and TRBJ1-2, with 7 bases lining up with TRBD1. V shed 6 bases, J shed 4 bases, and the junction held 8 bases outside the gene matches. Germline V lookup: CDR1 MNHEY, CDR2 SMNVEV (reference sequence). This CDR3 spans 14 amino acids. The CDR3 sequence is CASRQQGWGYGYTF. CDR3 DNA: TGTGCCAGCAGGCAACAGGGGTGGGGCTATGGCTACACCTTC.

The V and J genes are TRBV19 and TRBJ2-1, with TRBD2 identical over 9 bases. The CDR3 is 15 amino acids. Germline-derived CDR1 and CDR2 are LNHDA and SQIVND (reference sequence). V shed 7 bases and J 7 bases; nucleotides not matched to a gene: 11. The CDR3 sequence is CASTLAGNPWNEQFF. The CDR3, as DNA: TGTGCCAGTACCCTAGCGGGGAACCCCTGGAATGAGCAGTTCTTC.

CDR3 bases: TGTGCCAGCAGCTTAGAGGGCCGGCAGGGGGCAGATACGCAGTATTTT. Its protein is CASSLEGRQGADTQYF. The rearrangement uses TRBV7-8 and TRBJ2-3; 7 bases fit TRBD1. After removal of 1 base from V and 4 bases from J, the junction contained 8 bases not matched to a gene. This CDR3 is 16 amino acids long. Looked up from germline, CDR1 is SGHVS and CDR2 is FQNEAQ.

The CDR3 sequence: CASSEDSPEAFF. Here the CDR3 DNA reads TGTGCCAGCTCCGAGGACAGCCCTGAAGCTTTCTTT. This sequence joins TRBV18 and TRBJ1-1, with D possibly matching TRBD1 (6 bases). The CDR3 sequence is 12 residues long. Germline loops: CDR1 KGHSH, CDR2 LQKENI. V lost 6 bases to trimming and J lost 6 bases, with 11 bases between them.

CDR3: CASSKFTTGPGGELFF. The DNA for the CDR3 is TGTGCCAGTAGTAAATTCACGACAGGGCCCGGCGGGGAGCTGTTTTTT. The chain links TRBV19 to TRBJ2-2, with TRBD1 matching 7 bases. The CDR3 runs 16 residues. V gave up 4 bases and J gave up 7 bases; unmatched junction bases: 12. CDR1 is LNHDA and CDR2 is SQIVND in the germline V gene (reference sequence).

This clone was observed a few times. The V call is TRBV7-9, the J call TRBJ1-2; TRBD1 might be the D (6 bases). V was pared by 1 base and J by 3 bases, with 12 bases between. The length of the CDR3 is 15 residues. Per germline, CDR1 SEHNR and CDR2 FQNEAQ (reference sequence). CDR3 coding DNA: TGTGCCAGCAGCTTAGGCAGGGGCCGGGACTATGGCTACACCTTC. Encoded protein: CASSLGRGRDYGYTF.

V gene TRBV6-5 combines with J gene TRBJ1-3, with D unclear. This CDR3 has 15 residues. The germline V gene has CDR1 MNHEY and CDR2 SVGAGI. Trimming took 2 bases from V and 0 from J, leaving 8 bases between them. CDR3 in DNA: TGTGCCAGCAGTTACACTAGCTACTCTGGAAACACCATATATTTT. It yields the protein CASSYTSYSGNTIYF.

This clone came up once. The V call is TRBV10-3, the J call TRBJ1-5; 9 nucleotides agree with TRBD1. Trimming at V came to 3 bases and at J to 1 base, leaving 4 bases not matched to a gene. The V gene's germline CDR1 is ENHRY and CDR2 SYGVKD. The CDR3 is 16 residues long. CDR3 nucleotides: TGTGCCATCAGTGAAGGACAGGGGAAGAGCAATCAGCCCCAGCATTTT. Protein sequence: CAISEGQGKSNQPQHF.

The rearrangement joins TRBV4-3 to TRBJ1-4; 8 nucleotides align to TRBD1. The germline CDR1 and CDR2 sequences are LGHNA and YSLEER. The CDR3 loop spans 15 amino acids. Unmatched junction bases numbered 4, after V lost 0 bases and J lost 7 bases. In DNA, the CDR3 is TGCGCCAGCAGCCAAGAGCAGGGGGCTATTGAAAAACTGTTTTTT. Its protein is CASSQEQGAIEKLFF.

The rearrangement joins TRBV6-6 to TRBJ1-1; weak D call: TRBD1 (5 bases). The V gene's germline CDR1 is MNHNY and CDR2 SVGAGI (reference sequence). V lost 8 bases and J lost 2, with 18 bases in between. CDR3 length: 15 amino acids. CDR3 loop: CASADQGWGNTEAFF. CDR3 DNA sequence: TGTGCCAGCGCTGATCAGGGTTGGGGTAACACTGAAGCTTTCTTT.

V is TRBV2 and J is TRBJ1-2; a weak D match, TRBD1 (6 bases). The CDR3 covers 14 residues. Trimming shortened V by 5 bases and J by 8 bases, and 18 bases separated the two germline ends. Germline V gene sequence: CDR1 SNHLY, CDR2 FYNNEI. In DNA form, the CDR3 reads TGTGCCAGCAGTCCTTCCGGGGGGGCGCAGGGCTACACCTTC. Amino acids: CASSPSGGAQGYTF. Supplemented by reference TRBV2 and TRBJ1-2, the full variable domain reads EPEVTQTPSHQVTQMGQEVILRCVPISNHLYFYWYRQILGQKVEFLVSFYNNEISEKSEIFDDQFSVERPDGSNFTLKIRSTKLEDSAMYFCASSPSGGAQGYTFGSGTRLTVV.

The chain joins TRBV7-4 to TRBJ2-7; 13 bases align to TRBD2. Trimming at V came to 1 base and at J to 0 bases, leaving 3 bases not matched to a gene. Germline V lookup: CDR1 SGHVT, CDR2 SQSDAQ. The CDR3 length is 17 residues. CDR3 amino acids: CASSLGGTSGNSYEQYF. The CDR3 nucleotides are TGTGCCAGCAGCTTAGGGGGGACTAGCGGGAACTCCTACGAGCAGTACTTC.

The chain couples TRBV5-4 to TRBJ1-4; D unresolved. This CDR3 is built from 13 residues. V lost 2 bases, J lost 7 bases, and 9 bases lay in between. Germline CDR1 is SGHNT and CDR2 is YYREEE (reference sequence). Here the CDR3 DNA reads TGTGCCAGCAGCTTCAGGTTCGGTGAAAAACTGTTTTTT. Its translation is CASSFRFGEKLFF.